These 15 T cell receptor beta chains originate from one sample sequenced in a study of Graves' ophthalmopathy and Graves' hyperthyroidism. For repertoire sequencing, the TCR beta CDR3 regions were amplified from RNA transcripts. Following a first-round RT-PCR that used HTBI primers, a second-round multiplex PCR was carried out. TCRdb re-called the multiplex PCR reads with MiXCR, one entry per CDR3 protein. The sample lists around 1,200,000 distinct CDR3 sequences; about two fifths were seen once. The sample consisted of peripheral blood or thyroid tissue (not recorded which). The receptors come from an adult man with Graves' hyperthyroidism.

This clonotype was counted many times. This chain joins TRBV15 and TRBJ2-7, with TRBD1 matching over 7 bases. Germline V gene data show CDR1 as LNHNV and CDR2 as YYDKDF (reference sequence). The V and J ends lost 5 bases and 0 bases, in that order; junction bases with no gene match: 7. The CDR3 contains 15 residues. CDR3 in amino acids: CATSAPGQTSYEQYF. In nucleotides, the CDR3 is TGTGCCACCAGCGCTCCGGGACAGACCTCCTACGAGCAGTACTTC.

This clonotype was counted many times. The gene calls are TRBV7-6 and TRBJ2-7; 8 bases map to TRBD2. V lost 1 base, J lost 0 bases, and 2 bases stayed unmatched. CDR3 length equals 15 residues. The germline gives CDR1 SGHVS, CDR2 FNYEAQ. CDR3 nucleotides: TGTGCCAGCAGCTTAGTGCGGGGGGACTCCTACGAGCAGTACTTC. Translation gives CASSLVRGDSYEQYF.

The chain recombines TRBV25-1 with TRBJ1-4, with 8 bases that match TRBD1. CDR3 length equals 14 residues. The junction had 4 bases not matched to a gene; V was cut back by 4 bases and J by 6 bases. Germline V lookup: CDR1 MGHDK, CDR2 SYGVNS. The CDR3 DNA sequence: TGTGCCAGCAGTGCCCCAGGGGGCGATGAAAAACTGTTTTTT. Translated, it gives CASSAPGGDEKLFF.

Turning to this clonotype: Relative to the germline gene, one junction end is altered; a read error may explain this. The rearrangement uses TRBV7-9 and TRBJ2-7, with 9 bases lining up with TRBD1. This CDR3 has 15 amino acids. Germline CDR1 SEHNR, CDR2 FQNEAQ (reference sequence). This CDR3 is CASSQRTGDFFEQYF. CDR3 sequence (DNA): TGCGCCAGCAGCCAAAGGACAGGGGACTTCTTCGAGCAGTACTTC.

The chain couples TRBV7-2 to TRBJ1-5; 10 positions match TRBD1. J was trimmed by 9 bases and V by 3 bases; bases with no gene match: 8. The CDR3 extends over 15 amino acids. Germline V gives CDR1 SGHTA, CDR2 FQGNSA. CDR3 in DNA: TGTGCCAGCAGCTTCTCCGGGACAGGGGTTCGGCCCCAGCATTTT. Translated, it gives CASSFSGTGVRPQHF.

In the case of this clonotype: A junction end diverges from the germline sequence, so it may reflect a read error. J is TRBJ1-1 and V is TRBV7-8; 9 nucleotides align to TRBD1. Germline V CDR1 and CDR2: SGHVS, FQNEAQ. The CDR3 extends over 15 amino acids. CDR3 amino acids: CASSTRQGVLAEAFF. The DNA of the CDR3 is TGCGCCAGCAGCACCAGACAGGGGGTTCTTGCTGAAGCTTTCTTT. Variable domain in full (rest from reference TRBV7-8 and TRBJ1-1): GAGVSQSPRYKVAKRGQDVALRCDPISGHVSLFWYQQALGQGPEFLTYFQNEAQLDKSGLPSDRFFAERPEGSVSTLKIQRTQQEDSAVYLCASSTRQGVLAEAFFGQGTRLTVV.

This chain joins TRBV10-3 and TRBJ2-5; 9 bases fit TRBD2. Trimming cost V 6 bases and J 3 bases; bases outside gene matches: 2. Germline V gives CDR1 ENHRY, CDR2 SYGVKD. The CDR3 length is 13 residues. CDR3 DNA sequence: TGTGCCATCAGGGCGGGAGGGGAAGAGACCCAGTACTTC. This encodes CAIRAGGEETQYF.

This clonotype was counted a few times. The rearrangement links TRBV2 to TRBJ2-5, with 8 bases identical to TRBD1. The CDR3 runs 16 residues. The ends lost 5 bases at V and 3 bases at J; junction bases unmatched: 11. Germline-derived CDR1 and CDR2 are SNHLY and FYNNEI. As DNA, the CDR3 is TGTGCCAGCAGTCTCGACAGGGGAGTCTTCAAAGAGACCCAGTACTTC. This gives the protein CASSLDRGVFKETQYF.

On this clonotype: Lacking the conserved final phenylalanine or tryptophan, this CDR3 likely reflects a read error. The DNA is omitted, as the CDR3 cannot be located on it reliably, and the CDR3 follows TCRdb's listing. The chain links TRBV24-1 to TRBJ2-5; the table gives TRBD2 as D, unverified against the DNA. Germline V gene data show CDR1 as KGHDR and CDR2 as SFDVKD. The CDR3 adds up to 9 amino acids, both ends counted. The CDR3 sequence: CATSDGRTS.

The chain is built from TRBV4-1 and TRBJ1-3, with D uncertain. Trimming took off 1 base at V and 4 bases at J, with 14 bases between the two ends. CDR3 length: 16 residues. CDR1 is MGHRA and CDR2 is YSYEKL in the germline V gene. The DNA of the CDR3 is TGCGCCAGCAGCCAAGCGGATATCCTCGGGGGAAACACCATATATTTT. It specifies CASSQADILGGNTIYF.

Here the CDR3 reads CASRSGTEGTQYF. In DNA, the CDR3 is TGTGCCAGCAGAAGCGGGACTGAGGGGACCCAGTACTTC. The chain has TRBV25-1 and TRBJ2-5; TRBD2 matches at 7 bases. J was trimmed by 7 bases and V by 6 bases; bases with no gene match: 8. CDR1 and CDR2 (germline): MGHDK, SYGVNS. There are 13 residues in the CDR3.

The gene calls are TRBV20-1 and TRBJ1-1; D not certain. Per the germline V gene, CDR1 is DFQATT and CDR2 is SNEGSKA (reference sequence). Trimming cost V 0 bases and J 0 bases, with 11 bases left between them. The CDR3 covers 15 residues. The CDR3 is CSARDLVRLNTEAFF. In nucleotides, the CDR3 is TGCAGTGCTAGAGATCTTGTGAGACTGAACACTGAAGCTTTCTTT.

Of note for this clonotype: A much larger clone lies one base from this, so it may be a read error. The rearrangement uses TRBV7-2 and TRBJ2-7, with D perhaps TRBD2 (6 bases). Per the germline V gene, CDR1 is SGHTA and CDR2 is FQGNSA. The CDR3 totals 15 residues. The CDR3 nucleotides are TGTGCCAACAGCTTAGCGAAGCGGGTTACCTACGAGCAGTACTTC. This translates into CANSLAKRVTYEQYF.

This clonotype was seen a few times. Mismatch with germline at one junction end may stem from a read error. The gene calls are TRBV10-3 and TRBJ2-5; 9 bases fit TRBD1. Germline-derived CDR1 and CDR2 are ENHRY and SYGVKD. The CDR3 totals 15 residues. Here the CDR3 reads CASSEISDRGRAQYF. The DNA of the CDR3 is TGTGCCAGCAGTGAAATTTCGGACAGGGGTCGGGCCCAGTACTTC.

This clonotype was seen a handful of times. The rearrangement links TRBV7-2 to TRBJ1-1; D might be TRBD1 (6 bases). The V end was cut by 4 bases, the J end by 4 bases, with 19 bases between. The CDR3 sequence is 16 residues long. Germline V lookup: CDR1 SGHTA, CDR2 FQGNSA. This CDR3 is CASSSPLGTGSTEAFF. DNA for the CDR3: TGTGCCAGCAGCTCCCCTTTGGGAACAGGGAGCACTGAAGCTTTCTTT.